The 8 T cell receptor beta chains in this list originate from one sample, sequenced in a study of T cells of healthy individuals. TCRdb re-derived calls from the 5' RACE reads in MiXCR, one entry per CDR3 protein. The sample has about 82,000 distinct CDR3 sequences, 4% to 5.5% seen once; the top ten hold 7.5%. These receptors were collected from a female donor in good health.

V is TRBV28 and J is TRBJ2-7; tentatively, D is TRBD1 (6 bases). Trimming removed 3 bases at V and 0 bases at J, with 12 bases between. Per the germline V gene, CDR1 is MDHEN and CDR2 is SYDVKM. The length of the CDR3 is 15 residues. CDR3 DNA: TGTGCCAGCAGTTTTAACCAGGACAGCTCCTACGAGCAGTACTTC. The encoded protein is CASSFNQDSSYEQYF.

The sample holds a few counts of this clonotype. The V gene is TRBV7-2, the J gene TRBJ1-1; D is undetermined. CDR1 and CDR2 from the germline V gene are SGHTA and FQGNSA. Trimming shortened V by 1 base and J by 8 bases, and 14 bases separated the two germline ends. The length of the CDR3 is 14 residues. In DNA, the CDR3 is TGTGCCAGCAGCTTAGGTCTCTCGGGTCGCGAAGCTTTCTTT. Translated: CASSLGLSGREAFF.

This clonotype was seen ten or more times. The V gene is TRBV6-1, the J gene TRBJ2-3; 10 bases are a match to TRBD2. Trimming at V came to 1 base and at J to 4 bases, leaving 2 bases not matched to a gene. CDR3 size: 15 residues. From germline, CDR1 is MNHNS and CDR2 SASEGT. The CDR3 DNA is TGTGCCAGCAGTGAAGAAGCGGGAGGGCCAGATACGCAGTATTTT. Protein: CASSEEAGGPDTQYF.

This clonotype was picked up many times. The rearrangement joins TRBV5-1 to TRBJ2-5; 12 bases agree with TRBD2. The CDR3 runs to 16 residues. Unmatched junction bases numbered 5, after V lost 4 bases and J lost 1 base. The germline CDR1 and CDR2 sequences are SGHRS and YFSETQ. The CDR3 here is CASSRTTSGSQETQYF. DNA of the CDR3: TGCGCCAGCAGCCGAACGACTAGCGGGAGCCAAGAGACCCAGTACTTC.

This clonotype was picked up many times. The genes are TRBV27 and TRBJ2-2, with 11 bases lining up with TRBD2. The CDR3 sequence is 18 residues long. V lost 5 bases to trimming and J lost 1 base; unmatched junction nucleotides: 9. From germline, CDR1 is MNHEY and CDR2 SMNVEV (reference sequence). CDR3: CASSPLLTSGKNTGELFF. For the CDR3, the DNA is TGTGCCAGCAGTCCACTCTTGACTAGCGGGAAGAACACCGGGGAGCTGTTTTTT.

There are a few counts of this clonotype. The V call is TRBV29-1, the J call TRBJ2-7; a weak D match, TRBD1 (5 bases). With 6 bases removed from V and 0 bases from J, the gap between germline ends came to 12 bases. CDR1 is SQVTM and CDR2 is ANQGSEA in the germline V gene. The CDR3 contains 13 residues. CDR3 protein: CSVQQGSSYEQYF. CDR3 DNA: TGCAGCGTACAGCAGGGAAGCTCCTACGAGCAGTACTTC.

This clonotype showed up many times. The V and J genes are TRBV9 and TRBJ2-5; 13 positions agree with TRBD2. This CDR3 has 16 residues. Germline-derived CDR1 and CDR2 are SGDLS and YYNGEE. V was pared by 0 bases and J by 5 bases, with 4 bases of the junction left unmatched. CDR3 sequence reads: CASSVGGLAGRETQYF. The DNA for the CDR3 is TGTGCCAGCAGCGTAGGGGGACTAGCGGGAAGGGAGACCCAGTACTTC.

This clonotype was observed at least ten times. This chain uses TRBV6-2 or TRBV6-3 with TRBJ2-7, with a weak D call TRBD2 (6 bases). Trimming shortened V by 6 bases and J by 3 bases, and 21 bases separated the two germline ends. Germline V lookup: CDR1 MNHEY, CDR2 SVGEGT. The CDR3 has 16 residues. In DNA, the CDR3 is TGTGCCAGCAGCCCGCCCATTGGGAGGACGAACTACGAGCAGTACTTC. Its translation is CASSPPIGRTNYEQYF.